This TCR beta chain was identified during a study of blood T cell repertoires in COVID-19 (TCRdb year 2020). For context, the study as a whole: Samples from collaborators originated in the United States, Italy and Spain and spanned both the acute and convalescent phases of COVID-19. A freely available public database, intended as a resource for researchers studying the immune response to SARS-CoV-2, is where the repertoires were released. The samples were drawn from the first 160 participants of the ongoing ImmuneRACE study and from 950 to 1,500 subjects provided by 6 global collaborators. The prospective study material was composed of cDNA or gDNA derived from T cells, B-cell-depleted T cells, or PBMCs. Where HLA class I and class II types were available, the types were taken from metadata supplied by the sample provider, not from assay-based typing. A de-identified subject ID, COVID-19 status, age in years and sex were almost always included in the sample metadata. Subjects who had been exposed to COVID-19, were actively infected with it, or had recovered from it provided the deeply sampled blood TCRbeta repertoires that made up the dataset.

Each collaborating institution followed its own protocols to collect whole blood in K2EDTA tubes. For TCRbeta analysis, collaborator samples were shipped as frozen whole blood, as isolated PBMCs, or as DNA extracted from either sample type. TCRbeta CDR3 regions were amplified from genomic DNA by means of the immunoSEQ Assay, a bias-controlled multiplex PCR. The published analysis was carried out like this. Nucleated cell counts per sample were estimated from amplification of reference gene primers within the assay. To quantify the absolute abundance of each unique TCRbeta CDR3 rearrangement, sequence reads were collapsed and filtered. For each sample, productive Simpson clonality was calculated by taking the square root of Simpson's diversity index across productive rearrangements. What TCRdb holds here is the immuneACCESS table cut down to in-frame rearrangements. Part of the clones is not present; checked against another copy, under half of the missing clones reflect an unresolved V gene, and the others are unexplained. Clone size and V and J calls were adopted from that table, with D and trimming inferred from the DNA. In this sample the table shows about 190,000 clones, roughly four fifths of which occur a single time. Clones ranked in the top ten supply under 15% of the sample.

What the study reported, not specific to this receptor: How much clinical and demographic metadata was included differed by source and by participant, and the metadata was provided uncurated.

The germline V gene specifies SGDLS as CDR1 and YYNGEE as CDR2. Inclusive of the bounding cysteine and phenylalanine, the CDR3 is 11 residues long. Only CDR3 DNA remains: 33 bases, in frame from the first base. The junction carries 5 bases between V and J, which are trimmed by 3 bases and 6 bases respectively. This clone was observed a single time. Its specific antigen is unknown. No base quality information exists; no much larger clone differs at one position. This sequence uses TRBV9 and TRBJ2-3; no D gene is confidently identified. The TCR originated in a woman between 50 and 59 years old with acute or convalescent COVID-19. Sequenced: peripheral blood. The DNA reads as follows: TGTGCCAGCAGCGCGGTGGATACGCAGTATTTT. This codes for CASSAVDTQYF.